This paragraph covers one T cell receptor (beta chain) sequence. Generation of TCR beta libraries used UMI-labeled 5' RACE. In the original analysis: Whichever TCR beta library was examined, it held between roughly 2,800 and 20,000 functional CDR3 beta clonotypes. TCRdb reprocessed the 5' RACE reads and keeps a single row for each CDR3 protein, giving no DNA. The V and J calls follow TCRdb's processing rather than the paper's. With under 20,000 distinct CDR3 sequences in the sample, the ten largest clones hold 5.4%. PBMC were sourced from healthy-donor buffy coats. CD8+ T cells were isolated by negative magnetic selection. This sample stems from a study of human CD8 memory T cell subsets. Germline V gene lookup returns CDR1 LGHDT and CDR2 YNNKEL (reference sequence). There are 15 residues in the CDR3.

The V and J genes are TRBV3-1 and TRBJ1-2; lacking DNA, the TRBD1 call made by TCRdb goes unchecked. The sequence derives from a human donor in good health. The sequencing sample was made of CD8+ T cells from PBMCs. CDR3 in amino acids: CASSLQGAPSYGYTF. The full variable domain, with the rest looked up from reference TRBV3-1 and TRBJ1-2, is DTAVSQTPKYLVTQMGNDKSIKCEQNLGHDTMYWYKQDSKKFLKIMFSYNNKELIINETVPNRFSPKSPDKAHLNLHINSLELGDSAVYFCASSLQGAPSYGYTFGSGTRLTVV.